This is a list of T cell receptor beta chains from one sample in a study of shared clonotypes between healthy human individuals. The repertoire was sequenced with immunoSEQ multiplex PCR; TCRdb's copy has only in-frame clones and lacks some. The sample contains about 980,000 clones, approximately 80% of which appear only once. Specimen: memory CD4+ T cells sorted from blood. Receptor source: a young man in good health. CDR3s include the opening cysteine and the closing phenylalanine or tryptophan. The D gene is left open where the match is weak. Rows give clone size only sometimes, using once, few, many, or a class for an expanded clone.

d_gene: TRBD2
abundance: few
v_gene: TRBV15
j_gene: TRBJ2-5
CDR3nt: TGTGCCACCAGCGGACGAGGGCTAGCGGGTAATCAAGAGACCCAGTACTTC
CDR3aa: CATSGRGLAGNQETQYF

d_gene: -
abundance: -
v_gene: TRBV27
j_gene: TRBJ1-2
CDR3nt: TGTGCCAGCAGTTTTGCACGGGACTCCTATGGCTACACCTTC
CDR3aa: CASSFARDSYGYTF

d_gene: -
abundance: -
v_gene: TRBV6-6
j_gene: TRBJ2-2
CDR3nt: TGTGCCAGCGGCGGGGAGCTGTTTTTT
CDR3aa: CASGGELFF

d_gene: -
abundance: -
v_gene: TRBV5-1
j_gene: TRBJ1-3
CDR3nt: TGCGCCAGCAGCTCCGCGGGCACTGGAAACACCATATATTTT
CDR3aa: CASSSAGTGNTIYF

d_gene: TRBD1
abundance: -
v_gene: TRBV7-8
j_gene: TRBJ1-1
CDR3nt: TGTGCCAGCAGCTCACGGACAGGGTTGGATTGGAAAGCTTTCTTT
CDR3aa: CASSSRTGLDWKAFF

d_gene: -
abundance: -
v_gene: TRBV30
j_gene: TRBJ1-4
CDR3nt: TGTGCCTGGAGTTCGGCGACTAATGAAAAACTGTTTTTT
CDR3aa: CAWSSATNEKLFF

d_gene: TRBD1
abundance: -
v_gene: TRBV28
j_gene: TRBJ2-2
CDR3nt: TGTGCCAGCACATCTTTACAGGGGGCCGGGGAGCTGTTTTTT
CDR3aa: CASTSLQGAGELFF

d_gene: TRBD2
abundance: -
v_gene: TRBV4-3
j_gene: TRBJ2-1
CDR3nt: TGCGCCAGCAGCCAGATGGGAGCCGGGACTACTAACAATGAGCAGTTCTTC
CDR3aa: CASSQMGAGTTNNEQFF

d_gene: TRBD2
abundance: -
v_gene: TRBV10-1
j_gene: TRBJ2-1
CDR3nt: TGCGCCAGCAGGGACGAGGCTAGCGGATACTACAATGAGCAGTTCTTC
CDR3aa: CASRDEASGYYNEQFF

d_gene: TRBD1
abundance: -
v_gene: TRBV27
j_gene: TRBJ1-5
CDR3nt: TGTGCCAGCAGTCCCAGGGGGAAGGTTCAGCCCCAGCATTTT
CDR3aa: CASSPRGKVQPQHF

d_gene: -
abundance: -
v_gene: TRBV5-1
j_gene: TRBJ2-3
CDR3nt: TGCGCCAGCAGCTTGGCGCAGTCCACCGGAGATACGCAGTATTTT
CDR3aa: CASSLAQSTGDTQYF

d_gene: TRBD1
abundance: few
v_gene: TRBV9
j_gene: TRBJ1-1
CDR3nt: TGTGCCAGCAGCGTAGATGACAGGGGCTACACTGAAGCTTTCTTT
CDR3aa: CASSVDDRGYTEAFF

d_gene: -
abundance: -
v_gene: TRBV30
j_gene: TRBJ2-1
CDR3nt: TGTGCCTGGAGTTGGCAGGGGAGCCACAATGAGCAGTTCTTC
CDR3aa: CAWSWQGSHNEQFF

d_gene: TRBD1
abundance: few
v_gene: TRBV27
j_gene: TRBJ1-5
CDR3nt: TGTGCCAGCAGGCTCACAGGGGGACAGCCCCAGCATTTT
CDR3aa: CASRLTGGQPQHF

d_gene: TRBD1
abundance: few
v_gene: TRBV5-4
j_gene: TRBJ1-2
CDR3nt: TGTGCCAGCAGCATAGATAAACAGGGGTCCTATGGCTACACCTTC
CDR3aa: CASSIDKQGSYGYTF

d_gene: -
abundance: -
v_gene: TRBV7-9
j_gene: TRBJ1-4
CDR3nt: TGTGCCAGCAGCCTTACGCTCGGGGGGACTAATGAAAAACTGTTTTTT
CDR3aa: CASSLTLGGTNEKLFF

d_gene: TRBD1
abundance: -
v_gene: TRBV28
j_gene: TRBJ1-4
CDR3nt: TGTGCCAGCAGTTACACAGGGGGCTTTAGGGAAAAACTGTTTTTT
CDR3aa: CASSYTGGFREKLFF

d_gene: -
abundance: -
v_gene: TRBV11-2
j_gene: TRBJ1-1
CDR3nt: TGTGCCAGCGGCGTCACAGGGAGCACTGAAGCTTTCTTT
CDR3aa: CASGVTGSTEAFF

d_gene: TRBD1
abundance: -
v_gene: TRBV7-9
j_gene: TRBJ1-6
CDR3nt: TGTGCCAGCAGCTTAGCTTCCGGGACAGGGATGAGGTCACCCCTCCACTTT
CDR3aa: CASSLASGTGMRSPLHF

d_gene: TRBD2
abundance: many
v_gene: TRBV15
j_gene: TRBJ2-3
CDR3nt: TGTGCCACCAGCAGAGCCAGACTAGCGGGAAGCACAGATACGCAGTATTTT
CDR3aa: CATSRARLAGSTDTQYF

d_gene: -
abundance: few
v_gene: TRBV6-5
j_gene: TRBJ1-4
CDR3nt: TGTGCCAGCAGTCCAACCGGTGGAAAGGGGGAAAAACTGTTTTTT
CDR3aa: CASSPTGGKGEKLFF

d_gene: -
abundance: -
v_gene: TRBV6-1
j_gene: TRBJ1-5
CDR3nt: TGTGCCAGCAGTGCACAGAGGAGGGGTAAGAGCAATCAGCCCCAGCATTTT
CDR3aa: CASSAQRRGKSNQPQHF

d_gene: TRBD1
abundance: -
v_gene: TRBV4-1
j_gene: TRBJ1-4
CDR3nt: TGCGCCAGCAGCCCCCGGGACAGGGGGTACACTAATGAAAAACTGTTTTTT
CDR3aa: CASSPRDRGYTNEKLFF

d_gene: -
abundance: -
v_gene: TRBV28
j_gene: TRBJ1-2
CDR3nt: TGTGCCAGCAGTTTAGGACGGATCGGCGGCTACACCTTC
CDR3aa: CASSLGRIGGYTF

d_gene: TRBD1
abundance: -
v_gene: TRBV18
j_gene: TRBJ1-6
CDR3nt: TGTGCCAGCTCACCAAACACAGGGGGTTCACCCCTCCACTTT
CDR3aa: CASSPNTGGSPLHF

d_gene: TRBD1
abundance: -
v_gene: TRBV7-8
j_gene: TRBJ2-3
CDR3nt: TGTGCCAGCAGCTTAGACTGGACAGGGGGCCTAGATACGCAGTATTTT
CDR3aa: CASSLDWTGGLDTQYF

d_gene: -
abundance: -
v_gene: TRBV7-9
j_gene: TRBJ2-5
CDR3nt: TGTGCCAGCAGCTTAGGGGGGGCCGGAGGAGAGACCCAGTACTTC
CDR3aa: CASSLGGAGGETQYF

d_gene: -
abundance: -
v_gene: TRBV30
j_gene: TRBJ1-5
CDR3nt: TGTGCCTGGAGCTCCGGGCACAATCAGCCCCAGCATTTT
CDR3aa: CAWSSGHNQPQHF

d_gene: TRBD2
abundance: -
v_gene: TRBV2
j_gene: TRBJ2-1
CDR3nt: TGTGCCAGCAGACCAGAAGGGACTAGCGGGAGAGTGGTCTTC
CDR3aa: CASRPEGTSGRVVF

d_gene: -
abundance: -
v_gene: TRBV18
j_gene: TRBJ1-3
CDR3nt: TGTGCCAGCTCACCAGACAGGAGCTCTGGAAACACCATATATTTT
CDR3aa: CASSPDRSSGNTIYF

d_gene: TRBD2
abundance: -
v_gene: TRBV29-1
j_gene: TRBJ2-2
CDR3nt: TGCAGCGTTGACGGACCGGGGGGGGCCACCGGGGAGCTGTTTTTT
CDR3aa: CSVDGPGGATGELFF

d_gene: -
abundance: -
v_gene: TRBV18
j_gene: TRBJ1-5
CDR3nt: TGTGCCAGCTCAAACGCGGGGGTGGCTCAGCCCCAGCATTTT
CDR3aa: CASSNAGVAQPQHF

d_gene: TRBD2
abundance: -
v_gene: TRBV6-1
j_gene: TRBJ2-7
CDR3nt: TGTGCCAGCAGGGATAGCGGGGGGGCAGTCGAGCAGTACTTC
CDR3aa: CASRDSGGAVEQYF

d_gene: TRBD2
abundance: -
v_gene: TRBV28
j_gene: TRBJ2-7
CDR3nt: TGTGCCAGCAGTTCTAACCTTGGGACTAGCGGGAAGAGCTCCTACGAGCAGTACTTC
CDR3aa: CASSSNLGTSGKSSYEQYF

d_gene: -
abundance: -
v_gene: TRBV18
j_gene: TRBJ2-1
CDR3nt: TGTGCCAGCTCACCGTCAACGGGGTACAATGAGCAGTTCTTC
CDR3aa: CASSPSTGYNEQFF

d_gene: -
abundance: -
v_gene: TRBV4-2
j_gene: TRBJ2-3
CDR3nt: TGTGCCAGCAGCCCCGGGGCGGGTGAAGTCGATACGCAGTATTTT
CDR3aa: CASSPGAGEVDTQYF

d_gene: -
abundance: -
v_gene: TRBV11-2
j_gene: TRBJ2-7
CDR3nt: TGTGCCAGCAGCTTAAGGCACGGATACTACGAGCAGTACTTC
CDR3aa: CASSLRHGYYEQYF

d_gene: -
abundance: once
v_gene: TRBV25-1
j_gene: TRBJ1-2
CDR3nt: TGTGCCAGCAGTGATTATGGGGGAAAGAATGGCTACACCTTC
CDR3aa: CASSDYGGKNGYTF

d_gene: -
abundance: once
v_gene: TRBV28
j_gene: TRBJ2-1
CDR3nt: TGTGCCAGCAGCCGTGCCCTGCTCGTAACCGACAATGAGCAGTTCTTC
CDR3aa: CASSRALLVTDNEQFF

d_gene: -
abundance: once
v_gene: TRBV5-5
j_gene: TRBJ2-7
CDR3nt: TGTGCCAGCAGCGAGGAAAGGACGGCCGCCTACGAGCAGTACTTC
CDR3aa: CASSEERTAAYEQYF

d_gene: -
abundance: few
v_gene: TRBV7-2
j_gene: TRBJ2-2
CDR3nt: TGTGCCAGCAGAGCCCGCGCGGCGGTAAACACCGGGGAGCTGTTTTTT
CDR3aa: CASRARAAVNTGELFF

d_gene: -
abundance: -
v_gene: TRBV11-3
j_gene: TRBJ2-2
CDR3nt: TGTGCCAGCAGCCTTAACACCGGGGAGCTGTTTTTT
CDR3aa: CASSLNTGELFF

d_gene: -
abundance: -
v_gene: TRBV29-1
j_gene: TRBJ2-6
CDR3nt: TGCAGCGTTGGCGACAGCTCTGGGGCCAACGTCCTGACTTTC
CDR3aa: CSVGDSSGANVLTF

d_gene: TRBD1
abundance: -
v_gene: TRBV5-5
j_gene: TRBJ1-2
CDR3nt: TGTGCCAGCAGCTCTATTGACAGGGGTGGTGGCTACACCTTC
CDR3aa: CASSSIDRGGGYTF

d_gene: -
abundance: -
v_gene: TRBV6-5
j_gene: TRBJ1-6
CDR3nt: TGTGCCAGCAGCCCGACACAAAGGAATTCACCCCTCCACTTT
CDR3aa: CASSPTQRNSPLHF

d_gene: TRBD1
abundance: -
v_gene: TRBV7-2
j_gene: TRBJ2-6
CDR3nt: TGTGCCAGCAGTTTCGGACAGGCTGGGGCCAACGTCCTGACTTTC
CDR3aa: CASSFGQAGANVLTF

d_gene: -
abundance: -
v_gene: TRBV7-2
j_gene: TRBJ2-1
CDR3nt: TGTGCCAGCAGCTTAGGCGGTGCAGGGCTAAATGAGCAGTTCTTC
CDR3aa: CASSLGGAGLNEQFF

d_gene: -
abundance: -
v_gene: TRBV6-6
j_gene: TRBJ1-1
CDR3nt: TGTGCCAGCAGTTACTCTTCCAGGGAAGCTTTCTTT
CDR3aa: CASSYSSREAFF

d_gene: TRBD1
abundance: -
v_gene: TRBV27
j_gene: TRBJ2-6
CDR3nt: TGTGCCAGCAGGCAGGGACAGGGGGCAAGTGCCAACGTCCTGACTTTC
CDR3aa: CASRQGQGASANVLTF